A selection of T cell receptor beta chains follows, all from one sample in a study of cytomegalovirus exposure and HLA in healthy donors. This table comes from immunoSEQ multiplex PCR, and its TCRdb copy is limited to in-frame clones, with some not included. Here the sample spans about 120,000 clones, 74% being singletons. The sample comprised PBMCs. Every receptor here comes from a human donor in good health. CDR3s include the opening cysteine and the closing phenylalanine or tryptophan. A D gene is named only where the DNA matches it firmly. Clone size, where shown, is once, few, many, or a class for clones that have expanded.

TRBV10-1	few	.	TRBJ2-2	CASSESSRELFF	TGCGCCAGCAGTGAGTCTAGCCGGGAGCTGTTTTTT
TRBV21-1	once	.	TRBJ1-5	CASSPCGGHQPQHF	TGTGCCAGCAGCCCCTGTGGAGGACATCAGCCCCAGCATTTT
TRBV14	many	TRBD1	TRBJ1-2	CASSRDRGFYGYTF	TGTGCCAGCAGTCGGGACAGGGGATTCTATGGCTACACCTTC
TRBV5-6	.	TRBD1	TRBJ1-1	CASKRGQTEAFF	TGTGCCAGCAAAAGGGGGCAAACTGAAGCTTTCTTT
TRBV11-2	.	.	TRBJ1-6	CASSLALGEAPLHF	TGTGCCAGCAGCTTGGCCCTGGGGGAGGCACCCCTCCACTTT
TRBV2	.	TRBD2	TRBJ2-2	CASSGSGGVSTGELFF	TGTGCCAGCTCGGGATCGGGGGGGGTGTCCACCGGGGAGCTGTTTTTT
TRBV28	once	TRBD1	TRBJ2-7	CASSTRGTGEGGVYEQYF	TGTGCCAGCAGTACCAGGGGGACAGGGGAAGGGGGAGTCTACGAGCAGTACTTC
TRBV29-1	once	.	TRBJ2-3	CSVEDTTDTQYF	TGCAGCGTTGAAGATACAACAGATACGCAGTATTTT
TRBV30	.	.	TRBJ1-1	CAWSRGANGDAFF	TGTGCCTGGAGCCGGGGGGCTAACGGTGATGCTTTCTTT
TRBV13	.	.	TRBJ2-3	CASSLAGIKFDTQYF	TGTGCCAGCAGCTTAGCAGGGATAAAATTCGATACGCAGTATTTT
TRBV6-4	.	.	TRBJ1-6	CASRDSLPLHF	TGTGCCAGCAGGGACAGCTTACCCCTCCACTTT
TRBV29-1	.	.	TRBJ2-2	CSVEQNTNTGELFF	TGCAGCGTTGAGCAGAACACGAACACCGGGGAGCTGTTTTTT
TRBV7-2	.	.	TRBJ1-6	CASSLNGQRSPLHF	TGTGCCAGCAGCTTAAACGGACAGAGATCACCCCTCCACTTT
TRBV18	.	.	TRBJ1-4	CASSLVTTNEKLFF	TGTGCCAGCTCTCTCGTAACAACTAATGAAAAACTGTTTTTT
TRBV27	.	TRBD2	TRBJ2-6	CASSLFWTSGAGANVLTF	TGTGCCAGCAGTTTATTTTGGACTAGCGGGGCTGGGGCCAACGTCCTGACTTTC
TRBV5-1	once	TRBD1	TRBJ1-1	CASSLDRGLTEAFF	TGCGCCAGCAGTTTAGACAGGGGGCTCACTGAAGCTTTCTTT
TRBV7-9	.	TRBD1	TRBJ1-3	CASSAGGQGGRNTIYF	TGTGCCAGCAGCGCAGGAGGACAGGGCGGAAGAAACACCATATATTTT
TRBV28	.	TRBD1	TRBJ2-7	CASSQGVVGISYEQYF	TGTGCCAGCAGCCAGGGGGTGGTGGGAATCTCCTACGAGCAGTACTTC
TRBV4-3	.	TRBD2	TRBJ2-3	CASSRGTTYTDTQYF	TGCGCCAGCAGCCGCGGGACTACCTACACAGATACGCAGTATTTT
TRBV28	.	TRBD2	TRBJ2-3	CASSFSSGDVDTQYF	TGTGCCAGCAGTTTTTCTAGCGGGGACGTAGATACGCAGTATTTT
TRBV28	.	.	TRBJ1-1	CASRDLGEAFF	TGTGCCAGCAGAGATTTGGGCGAAGCTTTCTTT
TRBV6-5	.	.	TRBJ2-3	CASSEVPGTDTQYF	TGTGCCAGCAGTGAAGTTCCAGGCACAGATACGCAGTATTTT
TRBV29-1	.	.	TRBJ2-2	CSVGLETPINTGELFF	TGCAGCGTTGGATTAGAGACACCAATCAACACCGGGGAGCTGTTTTTT